Listed here are 31 T cell receptor beta chains from one sample, sequenced in a study of T cells in Graves' hyperthyroidism and ophthalmopathy. Researchers took RNA transcripts and amplified the TCR beta CDR3 regions from them. HTBI primers were used for first-round RT-PCR of the TCR CDR3. TCRdb fed the multiplex PCR reads into MiXCR, producing one record per CDR3 protein. The sample lists 300,000 to 450,000 distinct CDR3 sequences; approximately 15% were seen once. Source material: blood. All receptors derive from a woman aged 55-70 years with Graves' hyperthyroidism.

This clonotype has only a few counts. CDR3 amino acids: CAISEDLGDYDEKLFF. The CDR3 DNA reads TGTGCCATCAGTGAGGATTTAGGGGATTATGATGAAAAACTGTTTTTT. The V and J genes are TRBV10-3 and TRBJ1-4; D may be TRBD1 (5 bases). The CDR3 runs to 16 residues. The V and J ends lost 2 bases and 6 bases respectively, with 16 bases between them. Germline lookup yields CDR1 ENHRY and CDR2 SYGVKD.

Ten or more counts support this clonotype. The rearrangement links TRBV5-1 to TRBJ2-7; 9 positions match TRBD1. This CDR3 is 15 amino acids long. CDR1 and CDR2 from the germline V gene are SGHRS and YFSETQ. V lost 0 bases and J lost 6; bases outside the gene matches: 7. This CDR3 is CASSLGGTGFSEQYF. In DNA, the CDR3 is TGCGCCAGCAGCTTGGGGGGGACAGGGTTCTCCGAGCAGTACTTC.

Many counts were recorded for this clonotype. CDR3 coding DNA: TGTGCTAGTGGCAGTAGCGGATACTACGAGCAGTACTTC. Translating gives CASGSSGYYEQYF. The gene calls are TRBV12-5 and TRBJ2-7; maybe TRBD2 (6 bases). This CDR3 is 13 amino acids long. V lost 6 bases, J lost 3 bases, and 12 bases lay in between. Germline V gene sequence: CDR1 LGHNT, CDR2 FRNRAP.

The table lists this clonotype with many counts. This rearrangement joins TRBV7-2 to TRBJ2-6; 11 bases match TRBD1. V shed 5 bases, J shed 4 bases, and the junction held 10 bases outside the gene matches. The CDR3 is 18 amino acids. Germline lookup yields CDR1 SGHTA and CDR2 FQGNSA. CDR3 DNA: TGTGCCAGCAGCGAAACCTGGACAGGGGGCTGGGGGGCCAACGTCCTGACTTTC. It yields the protein CASSETWTGGWGANVLTF.

There are many counts of this clonotype. The genes are TRBV2 and TRBJ2-3; tentative D call: TRBD2 (5 bases). Trimming pared 3 bases from V and 5 bases from J, leaving 9 bases between. CDR3 length: 13 residues. From germline, CDR1 is SNHLY and CDR2 FYNNEI. CDR3 coding DNA: TGTGCCAGCAGTGACTCGGGAAGAGATACGCAGTATTTT. Protein product: CASSDSGRDTQYF. Full variable domain (outside the CDR3, taken from reference TRBV2 and TRBJ2-3): EPEVTQTPSHQVTQMGQEVILRCVPISNHLYFYWYRQILGQKVEFLVSFYNNEISEKSEIFDDQFSVERPDGSNFTLKIRSTKLEDSAMYFCASSDSGRDTQYFGPGTRLTVL.

This clonotype was counted a few times. The CDR3 sequence is CSVERKDGYTF. Written as DNA, the CDR3 is TGCAGCGTTGAACGCAAGGATGGCTACACCTTC. The chain has TRBV29-1 and TRBJ1-2, with D hard to call. The ends were cut back, 2 bases at V and 6 bases at J, with 7 bases in the middle. This CDR3 has 11 amino acids. In germline, CDR1 is SQVTM, CDR2 ANQGSEA.

This clonotype has more than one count but fewer than ten. The genes are TRBV10-3 and TRBJ1-5; TRBD1 agrees at 8 bases. J gave up 7 bases and V 3 bases, and 8 bases lay outside the gene matches. This CDR3 has 15 residues. Germline lookup yields CDR1 ENHRY and CDR2 SYGVKD. DNA of the CDR3: TGTGCCATCAGTGAAGGGCAGGGGGCAAAACAGCCCCAGCATTTT. As protein: CAISEGQGAKQPQHF.

This clonotype was observed at least ten times. The chain uses TRBV5-1 and TRBJ2-7; the match to TRBD1 covers 12 bases. Trimming at V came to 7 bases and at J to 5 bases, leaving 4 bases not matched to a gene. Looked up from germline, CDR1 is SGHRS and CDR2 is YFSETQ. CDR3 length: 13 residues. CDR3 residues: CASRDRGQDEQYF. DNA of the CDR3: TGCGCCAGCCGGGACAGGGGGCAGGACGAGCAGTACTTC.

This clonotype was recorded at least ten times. CDR3 nucleotide sequence: TGTGCCAGCATAACTAGCGGGTCCTACGAGCAGTACTTC. It is translated as CASITSGSYEQYF. The genes are TRBV28 and TRBJ2-7; 9 nucleotides line up with TRBD2. The germline gives CDR1 MDHEN, CDR2 SYDVKM. Trimming at V came to 7 bases and at J to 1 base, leaving 2 bases not matched to a gene. This CDR3 is 13 amino acids long.

This clonotype was detected ten times or more. This chain uses TRBV20-1 with TRBJ1-4; 7 bases fit TRBD1. In germline, CDR1 is DFQATT, CDR2 SNEGSKA (reference sequence). This CDR3 comprises 15 residues. J lost 7 bases, V lost 5 bases, and 13 bases had no gene match. The CDR3 here is CSAGPQGGAFEKLFF. DNA of the CDR3: TGCAGTGCTGGACCTCAGGGGGGCGCGTTTGAAAAACTGTTTTTT.

V gene TRBV11-2 combines with J gene TRBJ2-1, with D uncertain. Trimming stripped 1 base from V and 10 bases from J, with 11 bases between. Germline CDR1 SGHAT, CDR2 FQNNGV. CDR3 length: 13 residues. The DNA of the CDR3 is TGTGCCAGCAGCTTAGTGGGGTCCGGGGAGCAGTTCTTC. Translating gives CASSLVGSGEQFF. The variable domain in full, completed from reference TRBV11-2 and TRBJ2-1, reads EAGVAQSPRYKIIEKRQSVAFWCNPISGHATLYWYQQILGQGPKLLIQFQNNGVVDDSQLPKDRFSAERLKGVDSTLKIQPAKLEDSAVYLCASSLVGSGEQFFGPGTRLTVL.

The chain recombines TRBV14 with TRBJ2-2; no clear D gene. The CDR3 is made up of 14 amino acids. Looked up from germline, CDR1 is SGHDN and CDR2 is FVKESK. V shed 1 base and J shed 4 bases, with 7 bases lying between them. The CDR3 loop reads CASSQVITTGELFF. The DNA for the CDR3 is TGTGCCAGCAGCCAAGTGATCACCACCGGGGAGCTGTTTTTT.

V and J are TRBV6-5 and TRBJ1-4; no definite D call. Trimming removed 2 bases from V and 6 bases from J, with 13 bases in between. This CDR3 comprises 15 residues. Looked up from germline, CDR1 is MNHEY and CDR2 is SVGAGI. The CDR3 reads CASSYLDNSDEKLFF. Here the CDR3 DNA reads TGTGCCAGCAGTTACCTCGATAATTCAGATGAAAAACTGTTTTTT.

This clonotype showed up many times. The J gene is TRBJ2-5, the V gene TRBV3-1, with no clear D. Germline CDR1 and CDR2: LGHDT and YNNKEL (reference sequence). The CDR3 consists of 14 residues. Deletions cut 2 bases from V and 3 bases from J, with 10 bases between. CDR3 loop: CASSQTSQEETQYF. The CDR3 coding sequence is TGTGCCAGCAGCCAAACGTCCCAGGAAGAGACCCAGTACTTC.

This chain joins TRBV18 and TRBJ2-1; the match to TRBD2 covers 10 bases. Losses at the gene ends were 1 base for V and 6 bases for J; bases not matched to a gene: 6. The CDR3 consists of 16 residues. From germline, CDR1 is KGHSH and CDR2 LQKENI. The CDR3 DNA reads as TGTGCCAGCTCACCACAGACACTAGCGGGACCCAATGAGCAGTTCTTC. This gives the protein CASSPQTLAGPNEQFF.

Ten or more counts support this clonotype. The chain carries TRBV4-1 and TRBJ2-3, with TRBD2 as a possible D gene (6 bases). Germline CDR1 MGHRA, CDR2 YSYEKL. The CDR3 consists of 16 residues. V gave up 2 bases and J gave up 2 bases, with 14 bases separating them. The CDR3 loop is CASSQHGTSPTDTQYF. The CDR3 nucleotides are TGCGCCAGCAGCCAACACGGGACTTCCCCCACAGATACGCAGTATTTT.

The genes are TRBV9 and TRBJ2-7; 8 nucleotides agree with TRBD2. Trimming took 0 bases from V and 0 from J; bases not matched to a gene: 11. Germline-derived CDR1 and CDR2 are SGDLS and YYNGEE. This CDR3 has 18 amino acids. This chain's CDR3 is CASSVGISGTYTSYEQYF. As DNA, the CDR3 is TGTGCCAGCAGCGTAGGAATTAGCGGGACTTACACCTCCTACGAGCAGTACTTC.

The table lists this clonotype with many counts. The chain uses TRBV27 and TRBJ1-1; weak D call: TRBD1 (5 bases). Germline CDR1 and CDR2: MNHEY and SMNVEV (reference sequence). The V and J ends lost 5 bases and 6 bases respectively, with 13 bases between them. This CDR3 has 13 residues. CDR3 DNA sequence: TGTGCCAGCAGTCTCGCAGGGTCGTCTGAAGCTTTCTTT. Its translation: CASSLAGSSEAFF.

The chain joins TRBV29-1 to TRBJ2-7; perhaps TRBD1 as D (6 bases). Germline assignment: CDR1 SQVTM and CDR2 ANQGSEA. V lost 5 bases, J lost 2 bases, and 10 bases lay in between. The CDR3 is made up of 12 amino acids. CDR3 sequence reads: CSVPKGAYEQYF. The CDR3 nucleotides read TGCAGCGTTCCCAAGGGGGCCTACGAGCAGTACTTC.

This clonotype was detected many times. V usage is TRBV27 and J usage is TRBJ1-5; TRBD1 might be the D (6 bases). V lost 6 bases and J 5 bases, leaving 14 bases between the germline ends. Germline V gene data show CDR1 as MNHEY and CDR2 as SMNVEV (reference sequence). This CDR3 region has 14 residues. DNA of the CDR3: TGTGCCAGCAGCTCTAGCAGGGGTGATCAGCCCCAGCATTTT. Protein: CASSSSRGDQPQHF.

In its sample, this clonotype was seen many times. The rearrangement joins TRBV6-1 to TRBJ2-4, with TRBD2 as a possible D gene (6 bases). The CDR3 is 18 amino acids. V was cut by 4 bases and J by 0 bases, with 19 bases left in between. Germline V gene lookup returns CDR1 MNHNS and CDR2 SASEGT. The CDR3 coding sequence is TGTGCCAGCAGTGCCGGCGGGATTACTTCACTAGCCAAAAACATTCAGTACTTC. Protein product: CASSAGGITSLAKNIQYF.

The chain carries TRBV5-8 and TRBJ2-5; D possibly corresponds to TRBD1 (8 bases). V lost 7 bases and J 7 bases, leaving 17 bases between the germline ends. The germline CDR1 and CDR2 sequences are SGHTS and YDEGEE. The CDR3 spans 13 residues. This chain's CDR3 is CASGATGGGTQYF. CDR3 nucleotide sequence: TGTGCCAGCGGGGCTACAGGGGGGGGGACCCAGTACTTC.

The CDR3 DNA is TGTGCCAGCAGTCCCCAGGAATCACCCCTCCACTTT. It translates to CASSPQESPLHF. J is TRBJ1-6 and V is TRBV28; D gene ambiguous. The length of the CDR3 is 12 residues. Between the trimmed V and J ends, which lost 5 bases and 10 bases, there was a span of 9 bases. Germline V gene sequence: CDR1 MDHEN, CDR2 SYDVKM.

This clonotype was seen ten or more times. This sequence joins TRBV27 and TRBJ1-1, with TRBD1 matching 7 bases. This CDR3 has 16 amino acids. CDR1 and CDR2 (germline): MNHEY, SMNVEV (reference sequence). J lost 0 bases, V lost 6 bases, and 10 bases had no gene match. CDR3 in amino acids: CASRKHGDSLNTEAFF. For the CDR3, the DNA is TGTGCCAGCAGAAAACACGGGGACAGCCTGAACACTGAAGCTTTCTTT.

This clonotype was counted at least ten times. CDR3 in DNA: TGTGCCAGCAGTGTCCTCGTGGTCGGGGCGGATGAGCAGTTCTTC. It translates to CASSVLVVGADEQFF. This chain links TRBV2 with TRBJ2-1; the D gene could be TRBD1 or TRBD2 (5 bases each). Germline V gives CDR1 SNHLY, CDR2 FYNNEI. The CDR3 spans 15 residues. V was clipped by 4 bases and J by 8 bases, with 18 bases between them.

The sample holds many counts of this clonotype. This chain connects TRBV11-3 to TRBJ1-1; D is undetermined. CDR3 length: 15 amino acids. Per germline, CDR1 SGHNT and CDR2 YENEEA. V was cut by 1 base and J by 6 bases, with 15 bases left in between. The CDR3 DNA follows: TGTGCCAGCAGCTTAGTTTGGGCAGGATTTGCTGAAGCTTTCTTT. It codes for CASSLVWAGFAEAFF.

Only a few counts were recorded for this clonotype. V and J are TRBV10-2 and TRBJ2-5; 9 bases agree with TRBD2. The CDR3 extends over 15 amino acids. Germline V CDR1 and CDR2: WSHSY, SAAADI. Losses at the gene ends were 3 bases for V and 3 bases for J; bases not matched to a gene: 5. This chain's CDR3 is CASSDLAGREETQYF. The CDR3, as DNA: TGCGCCAGCAGTGATCTAGCGGGAAGAGAAGAGACCCAGTACTTC.

The chain combines TRBV5-1 with TRBJ2-1; TRBD2 matches at 13 bases. The CDR3 is 15 residues long. Per germline, CDR1 SGHRS and CDR2 YFSETQ. The V gene end was trimmed by 7 bases and the J gene end by 9 bases; junction bases not matched to a gene: 10. CDR3 nucleotides: TGCGCCAGCCGCCCCGGGACTAGCGGGATCGTTGAGCAGTTCTTC. Amino acid sequence: CASRPGTSGIVEQFF.

The chain recombines TRBV29-1 with TRBJ2-2; 8 nucleotides match TRBD2. J lost 4 bases, V lost 4 bases, and 5 bases had no gene match. Germline CDR1 reads SQVTM; CDR2 reads ANQGSEA. The CDR3 spans 14 residues. DNA for the CDR3: TGCAGCGTTGCGGGACTAGAGGTCACCGGGGAGCTGTTTTTT. Translating it yields CSVAGLEVTGELFF.

As concerns this clonotype: A read error may account for a junction end that differs from germline. The chain links TRBV15 to TRBJ1-4, with D hard to call. CDR1 LNHNV and CDR2 YYDKDF come from the germline V gene (reference sequence). The CDR3 consists of 12 residues. The CDR3 region is CATSRESEELFF. CDR3 bases: TGTGCCACCAGCAGAGAGAGTGAAGAACTGTTTTTT.

This clonotype was recorded at least ten times. This rearrangement joins TRBV18 to TRBJ1-2; D possibly corresponds to TRBD1 (6 bases). Germline CDR1 reads KGHSH; CDR2 reads LQKENI. CDR3 size: 15 residues. Trimming took 6 bases from V and 0 from J, leaving 14 bases between them. The CDR3, as DNA: TGTGCCAGCTCCACTCGACAGGACTCTAACTATGGCTACACCTTC. It is translated as CASSTRQDSNYGYTF.